The next 10 T cell receptor beta chains were all read from a single sample in a study of blood T cell repertoires in COVID-19. This table comes from immunoSEQ multiplex PCR, and its TCRdb copy is limited to in-frame clones, with some not included. The sample holds about 110,000 clones, under 90% seen once. Specimen: peripheral blood. The source is a woman aged 55-75 years with acute or convalescent COVID-19.

The chain employs TRBV5-4 and TRBJ1-2, with 7 positions matching TRBD1. The trim removed 4 bases at V and 0 bases at J, leaving 3 bases unmatched. This CDR3 is built from 14 residues. Germline assignment: CDR1 SGHNT and CDR2 YYREEE (reference sequence). The CDR3: CASSQGTANYGYTF. The CDR3 DNA is TGTGCCAGCAGCCAAGGGACAGCTAACTATGGCTACACCTTC. Full variable domain (missing parts from reference TRBV5-4 and TRBJ1-2): ETGVTQSPTHLIKTRGQQVTLRCSSQSGHNTVSWYQQALGQGPQFIFQYYREEENGRGNFPPRFSGLQFPNYSSELNVNALELDDSALYLCASSQGTANYGYTFGSGTRLTVV.

This chain uses TRBV18 with TRBJ2-7, with 12 bases identical to TRBD2. CDR1 and CDR2 from the germline V gene are KGHSH and LQKENI. This CDR3 region has 16 residues. Germline trimming cut 6 bases from V and 4 bases from J; bases unmatched to any gene: 10. This chain's CDR3 is CASSEYMGLAGYEQYF. In DNA form, the CDR3 reads TGTGCCAGCTCGGAATACATGGGACTAGCGGGTTACGAGCAGTACTTC.

J is TRBJ2-7 and V is TRBV19; 8 bases align to TRBD2. V shed 6 bases and J 4 bases; nucleotides not matched to a gene: 8. Germline V gene data show CDR1 as LNHDA and CDR2 as SQIVND (reference sequence). The length of the CDR3 is 14 residues. This CDR3 reads CASSPGGGVYEQYF. The CDR3, as DNA: TGTGCCAGTAGCCCCGGGGGGGGCGTTTACGAGCAGTACTTC.

The chain uses TRBV3-1 (or the pseudogene TRBV3-2) and TRBJ1-5, with D maybe TRBD1 (6 bases). The V end was cut by 3 bases, the J end by 0 bases, with 6 bases between. CDR1 is LGHDT and CDR2 is YNNKEL in the germline V gene (reference sequence). This CDR3 region has 14 residues. The CDR3 region has the DNA TGTGCCAGCAGCCAGGGGGCTAGCAATCAGCCCCAGCATTTT. It encodes CASSQGASNQPQHF.

A word on this clone: One junction end disagrees with the germline gene, perhaps due to a read error. This chain connects TRBV7-7 to TRBJ2-1; 11 bases line up with TRBD1. This CDR3 has 15 residues. The germline CDR1 and CDR2 sequences are SSHAT and FNYEAQ (reference sequence). CDR3 sequence reads: CASSFGQGAANEQFF. As DNA, the CDR3 is TGTGCTAGCAGCTTCGGACAGGGGGCTGCCAATGAGCAGTTCTTC. Full variable domain (missing parts from reference TRBV7-7 and TRBJ2-1): GAGVSQSPRYKVTKRGQDVTLRCDPISSHATLYWYQQALGQGPEFLTYFNYEAQPDKSGLPSDRFSAERPEGSISTLTIQRTEQRDSAMYRCASSFGQGAANEQFFGPGTRLTVL.

V is TRBV10-3 and J is TRBJ1-2; D gene unclear. CDR1 and CDR2 (germline): ENHRY, SYGVKD. This CDR3 contains 15 residues. Trimming removed 0 bases at V and 0 bases at J, with 8 bases between. CDR3 bases: TGTGCCATCAGTGAGTCTGCCAGTACTAACTATGGCTACACCTTC. Protein sequence: CAISESASTNYGYTF.

The chain couples TRBV5-6 to TRBJ1-6; D not certain. Germline-derived CDR1 and CDR2 are SGHDT and YYEEEE. This CDR3 region has 15 residues. The ends were cut back, 0 bases at V and 10 bases at J, with 14 bases in the middle. As DNA, the CDR3 is TGTGCCAGCAGCTTGGAGGCAGGTTCCTCATCACCCCTCCACTTT. It encodes CASSLEAGSSSPLHF.

The table lists this clone with many counts. The V gene is TRBV18, the J gene TRBJ2-7; 11 bases map to TRBD2. This CDR3 has 16 residues. The trim removed 0 bases at V and 3 bases at J, leaving 4 bases unmatched. CDR1 and CDR2 (germline): KGHSH, LQKENI. CDR3 amino acids: CASSPPGLADHYEQYF. The CDR3 nucleotides are TGTGCCAGCTCACCACCGGGACTAGCGGATCACTACGAGCAGTACTTC.

The chain employs TRBV7-2 and TRBJ1-6; a weak D match, TRBD1 (6 bases). Looked up from germline, CDR1 is SGHTA and CDR2 is FQGNSA. Trimming cost V 1 base and J 9 bases, with 13 bases left between them. This CDR3 has 15 amino acids. CDR3 protein: CASSLDGQGISPLHF. The CDR3 nucleotides read TGTGCCAGCAGCTTAGACGGGCAGGGGATTTCACCCCTCCACTTT. Looking up the rest from reference TRBV7-2 and TRBJ1-6 gives the full variable domain: GAGVSQSPSNKVTEKGKDVELRCDPISGHTALYWYRQSLGQGLEFLIYFQGNSAPDKSGLPSDRFSAERTGGSVSTLTIQRTQQEDSAVYLCASSLDGQGISPLHFGNGTRLTVT.

The chain recombines TRBV30 with TRBJ1-1; perhaps TRBD1 as D (5 bases). Trimming took 8 bases from V and 5 from J, leaving 15 bases between them. The germline gives CDR1 GTSNPN, CDR2 SVGIG (reference sequence). This CDR3 has 12 amino acids. The CDR3 DNA sequence: TGTGCCGGACAAGGGGTGTTAACTGAAGCTTTCTTT. It codes for CAGQGVLTEAFF.